This T cell receptor beta chain originates from a study of PD-1 blockade in classical Hodgkin lymphoma. Study-level background: Intravenous delivery of nivolumab at 3 mg/kg to patients occurred every 2 weeks. General study points: Those achieving complete response showed baseline diversity like newly diagnosed patients.

Assay used: immunoSEQ multiplex PCR; TCRdb lists only in-frame clones, some missing. The table includes 2,000 to 3,000 clones, just under 70% detected once. Trimming removed 4 bases from V and 4 bases from J; junction bases left unmatched: 7. There are 16 residues in the CDR3. Germline CDR1 is MNHEY and CDR2 is SMNVEV (reference sequence). The time point is: cycle 4 day 1 (C4D1), after about 6 weeks of nivolumab. Every patient experienced relapse after autologous stem cell transplantation, and brentuximab vedotin exposure varied. After PBMCs were thawed, their CD8+ T cells were isolated by magnetic negative selection. Only one count was recorded for this clone. The antigen is not known.

The chain couples TRBV27 to TRBJ1-6; 7 nucleotides align to TRBD1. Sequenced material: CD8+ T cells from blood, taken before the fourth cycle of nivolumab. This clonotype was obtained from a human donor with classical Hodgkin lymphoma. The CDR3 sequence is CASSSLPGQYNSPLHF. CDR3 nucleotide sequence: TGTGCCAGCAGTTCCCTCCCGGGACAGTATAATTCACCCCTCCACTTT.